This T cell receptor beta chain originates from a study of control samples from healthy donors and cancer patients. Per the germline V gene, CDR1 is LNHDA and CDR2 is SQIVND (reference sequence). The CDR3 length is 14 residues. V dropped 9 bases and J dropped 5; count of bases not matched to a gene: 12. The table came from immunoSEQ multiplex PCR; TCRdb's copy has only in-frame clones and leaves some out. The table shows about 140,000 clones, with approximately 90% occurring only once. Sequenced input: blood. This chain links TRBV19 with TRBJ1-2; 7 bases are a match to TRBD1. This TCR derives from a woman in her twenties or thirties in good health. CDR3 loop: CASGWAGGSYGYTF. In nucleotides, the CDR3 is TGTGCCAGCGGTTGGGCAGGGGGATCTTATGGCTACACCTTC.